The rows below give T cell receptor beta chains drawn from one sample of a study of T cells after yellow fever vaccination. TCRdb independently ran MiXCR on the 5' RACE reads; one entry per CDR3 protein. Altogether about 160,000 distinct CDR3 sequences are present, 9.3% being singletons, with the ten largest covering roughly 33%. The input for sequencing was CD8+ T cells sorted from PBMCs, taken 45 days after the yellow fever booster vaccination. These receptors all come from a man aged 18 to 29 who received the YFV17D yellow fever vaccine. The CDR3 runs from the conserved cysteine through the conserved F or W. D genes are given only for firm matches. Expanded clones get a size class; other rows say once, few or many, or leave the size out.

v_gene	abundance	j_gene	d_gene	CDR3nt	CDR3aa
TRBV5-6	few	TRBJ1-2	TRBD1	TGTGCCAGCAGCTTGGAGGGGACAGGGTTTGCCTATGGCTACACCTTC	CASSLEGTGFAYGYTF
TRBV7-8	few	TRBJ2-2	TRBD2	TGTGCCAGCAGCCCTCAGCGGGGTTACGGGGAGCTGTTTTTT	CASSPQRGYGELFF
TRBV4-3	many	TRBJ2-4	-	TGCGCCAGCAGCACCCTTATAGCCAAAAACATTCAGTACTTC	CASSTLIAKNIQYF
TRBV7-9	few	TRBJ2-3	-	TGTGCCAGCAGCTTAGTCGCCCGGGGCTCAGATACGCAGTATTTT	CASSLVARGSDTQYF
TRBV28	few	TRBJ2-7	-	TGTGCCAGCAGTTTCGGGCAGACTTACTACGAGCAGTACTTC	CASSFGQTYYEQYF
TRBV27	-	TRBJ2-1	TRBD1	TGTGCCAGCAGTACGACAGGGGTCTATGAGCAGTTCTTC	CASSTTGVYEQFF
TRBV7-2	-	TRBJ2-6	-	TGTGCCAGCAGCTTAGCGGCAGGGGAATGGTCTGGGGCCAACGTCCTGACTTTC	CASSLAAGEWSGANVLTF
TRBV5-4	few	TRBJ2-5	TRBD1	TGTGCCAGCAGATTGATTGGGACAGACCAAGAGACCCAGTACTTC	CASRLIGTDQETQYF
TRBV29-1	many	TRBJ2-5	TRBD1	TGCAGCGTTGAAGATTTGGGACAGGGCGAGACCCAGTACTTC	CSVEDLGQGETQYF
TRBV7-8	-	TRBJ1-1	TRBD1	TGTGCCAGCAGCCCCGCGACCGGGACAGGGGGACTTTGGAGTGAAGCTTTCTTT	CASSPATGTGGLWSEAFF
TRBV24-1	few	TRBJ2-3	TRBD1	TGTGCCACCAGTGAAGGGACAGGGCTGACAGATACGCAGTATTTT	CATSEGTGLTDTQYF
TRBV12-3/TRBV12-4	few	TRBJ1-2	-	TGTGCCAGCAGTCTAGGGCCGGGGGATGCCTATGGCTACACCTTC	CASSLGPGDAYGYTF
TRBV5-6	-	TRBJ1-4	-	TGTGCCAGCAGCTTGGCGGGGTACCTAGCAACTAATGAAAAACTGTTTTTT	CASSLAGYLATNEKLFF
TRBV7-9	few	TRBJ2-5	-	TGTGCCAGCAGCCCACGGACAGTCCAAGAGACCCAGTACTTC	CASSPRTVQETQYF
TRBV7-2	-	TRBJ1-2	TRBD1	TGTGCCAGCAGCGTAAGACAGGGTCCCGCCTATGGCTACACCTTC	CASSVRQGPAYGYTF
TRBV7-9	few	TRBJ2-7	TRBD1	TGTGCCAGCAGCCCGTCGACAGGGCTGACGCTCCACGAGCAGTACTTC	CASSPSTGLTLHEQYF
TRBV12-3/TRBV12-4	-	TRBJ1-2	-	TGTGCCAAGGCTCAGACGAACTATGGCTACACCTTC	CAKAQTNYGYTF
TRBV20-1	-	TRBJ1-1	TRBD1	TGCAGTGCCCGCTCGGGACAGGACCACACTGAAGCTTTCTTT	CSARSGQDHTEAFF
TRBV12-3/TRBV12-4	few	TRBJ2-1	-	TGTGCCAGCAGTAGCGAGGGTTTGGCCTACAATGAGCAGTTCTTC	CASSSEGLAYNEQFF
TRBV7-9	-	TRBJ2-2	-	TGTGCCAGCAGCTTAGACGGGACTCAGAACACCGGGGAGCTGTTTTTT	CASSLDGTQNTGELFF
TRBV9	few	TRBJ1-1	-	TGTGCCAGCAGCGAGTCAACAGGGTGGGCCGTGAACACTGAAGCTTTCTTT	CASSESTGWAVNTEAFF
TRBV4-2	few	TRBJ1-5	-	TGTGCCAGCAGCCAAGATCGACGTCACAGCTTGAATTTT	CASSQDRRHSLNF
TRBV20-1	-	TRBJ1-5	-	TGCAGTGCTAGAGATCTCAGGGTTGGTGGCAATCAGCCCCAGCATTTT	CSARDLRVGGNQPQHF
TRBV7-9	-	TRBJ2-7	-	TGTGCCAGCCTTCGGGGGGCCGATTACGAGCAGTACTTC	CASLRGADYEQYF
TRBV5-1	-	TRBJ2-5	-	TGCGCCAGCAGCTGGGACGATAACGGTGTGGAGACCCAGTACTTC	CASSWDDNGVETQYF
TRBV4-3	few	TRBJ1-4	-	TGCGCCAGCAGCCATAGTTGGGGGGTATTTGAAAAACTGTTTTTT	CASSHSWGVFEKLFF
TRBV3-1	few	TRBJ2-4	-	TGTGCCAGCAGCCAAGAAAGAGGTGGCCTTCTAGCCAAAAACATTCAGTACTTC	CASSQERGGLLAKNIQYF
TRBV3-1	-	TRBJ1-1	-	TGTGCCAGCAGCCCTTCGGGTTATGACGGCGCTTTCTTT	CASSPSGYDGAFF
TRBV9	-	TRBJ1-5	-	TGTGCCAGCAGCGTTGACAGCCATCAGCCCCAGCATTTT	CASSVDSHQPQHF
TRBV7-9	-	TRBJ2-7	TRBD1	TGTGCCAGCACCGGGACAGGGTCCCCCTACGAGCAGTACTTC	CASTGTGSPYEQYF
TRBV12-3/TRBV12-4	few	TRBJ2-2	-	TGTGCCAGCAGCCCTCCTCGTCAACCCGGGGAGCTGTTTTTT	CASSPPRQPGELFF
TRBV4-1	few	TRBJ2-3	-	TGCGCCAGCAGCCAAGAAGGTGATACGCAGTATTTT	CASSQEGDTQYF
TRBV6-5	few	TRBJ1-2	TRBD1	TGTGCCAGCAGTTGGTACAGGGGGCTCTATGGCTACACCTTC	CASSWYRGLYGYTF
TRBV5-4	few	TRBJ2-2	-	TGTGCCAGCAGCTCCTGGACTGTGAACACCGGGGAGCTGTTTTTT	CASSSWTVNTGELFF
TRBV2	few	TRBJ2-2	TRBD2	TGTGCCAGCAGTGGCCCCTTAGCGGGGACCCAAGCCGGGGAGCTGTTTTTT	CASSGPLAGTQAGELFF
TRBV7-9	-	TRBJ2-3	-	TGTGCCAGCAGCTTACTAGCGCAGTCGGGGGATACGCAGTATTTT	CASSLLAQSGDTQYF
TRBV4-3	many	TRBJ1-4	-	TGCGCCAGCAGCGTCCGACGGCCAACTAATGAAAAACTGTTTTTT	CASSVRRPTNEKLFF
TRBV7-6	-	TRBJ2-7	-	TGTGCCAGCAGCTTAGGGGGCTTGTCCTACGAGCAGTACTTC	CASSLGGLSYEQYF
TRBV4-1	few	TRBJ2-2	-	TGCGCCAGCAGCCCCCTGGGAGGGGGAGGCACCGGGGAGCTGTTTTTT	CASSPLGGGGTGELFF
TRBV20-1	-	TRBJ2-5	TRBD2	TGCAGTGCTGAAGGAACGGGACTAGCCCTGCAAGAGACCCAGTACTTC	CSAEGTGLALQETQYF
TRBV7-9	few	TRBJ2-7	-	TGTGCCAGCAGCTTATTGGCTAGCTCCACCTACGAGCAGTACTTC	CASSLLASSTYEQYF
TRBV6-5	-	TRBJ2-5	-	TGTGCCAGCAGTTCGGTCGGGGTGGGTACCCAGTACTTC	CASSSVGVGTQYF
TRBV4-2	-	TRBJ2-7	-	TGTGCCAGCAGCCAAACAGCGTTGGGTGGTGAGCAGTACTTC	CASSQTALGGEQYF
TRBV19	-	TRBJ1-5	TRBD1	TGTGCCAGTAGCGAATTTCGGGACAGGGGCAATCAGCCCCAGCATTTT	CASSEFRDRGNQPQHF
TRBV15	-	TRBJ1-2	-	TGTGCCACCAGCAGTTCCCCGGACGGGAACTATGGCTACACCTTC	CATSSSPDGNYGYTF
TRBV5-6	few	TRBJ2-7	-	TGTGCCAGCAGCTTGGGCAGGACCTCCTACGAGCAGTACTTC	CASSLGRTSYEQYF
TRBV18	-	TRBJ2-3	TRBD1	TGTGCCAGCTCACCAGCGGACAGGGGCACAGATACGCAGTATTTT	CASSPADRGTDTQYF
TRBV7-2	few	TRBJ2-1	TRBD2	TGTGCCAGCAGCTTAACAGCGGGGGGCTGGAATGAGCAGTTCTTC	CASSLTAGGWNEQFF
TRBV29-1	many	TRBJ2-5	TRBD2	TGCAGCGTCGAGAGCTCGCGGGGGGGCCTGGAGACCCAGTACTTC	CSVESSRGGLETQYF
TRBV6-5	-	TRBJ2-1	TRBD2	TGTGCCAGCACCGGGGGGGCCTGGAGCTCCTACAATGAGCAGTTCTTC	CASTGGAWSSYNEQFF
TRBV4-1	few	TRBJ2-1	-	TGCGCCAGCAGCCATTCTGCCGGGGCGGAGGAGCAGTTCTTC	CASSHSAGAEEQFF
TRBV27	many	TRBJ2-3	TRBD2	TGTGCCAGCAGTCTCACTAGCGCAGATACGCAGTATTTT	CASSLTSADTQYF
TRBV12-3/TRBV12-4	-	TRBJ2-5	TRBD2	TGTGCCAGCAGGGTAGCGGGGTCCCCCGAGACCCAGTACTTC	CASRVAGSPETQYF
TRBV19	-	TRBJ1-2	-	TGTGCCAGTACCATGGGCAGGGGCTCCCTCTATGGCTACACCTTC	CASTMGRGSLYGYTF
TRBV2	few	TRBJ2-6	-	TGTGCCAGCAGACAAGACAGCTCTGGGGCCAACGTCCTGACTTTC	CASRQDSSGANVLTF